The 31 T cell receptor beta chains in this list originate from one sample, sequenced in a study of T cell responses to AZD1222 COVID-19 vaccine. Produced via immunoSEQ multiplex PCR; TCRdb's table is partial and in-frame only. The data contain tens of thousands of clones, over 75% of them seen just once; the ten biggest clones take up over 10%. The sample in question was peripheral blood, obtained 28 days after the second AZD1222 dose. The source is an adult who received the AZD1222 COVID-19 vaccine.

Only one count was recorded for this clone. The gene calls are TRBV7-8 and TRBJ2-5, with D possibly being TRBD2 (5 bases). The CDR3 has 13 amino acids. V lost 4 bases, J lost 3 bases, and 9 bases lay in between. The V gene's germline CDR1 is SGHVS and CDR2 FQNEAQ. The DNA of the CDR3 is TGTGCCAGCAGCTCACTAGTAGAAGAGACCCAGTACTTC. Amino acids: CASSSLVEETQYF. Full variable domain (missing parts from reference TRBV7-8 and TRBJ2-5): GAGVSQSPRYKVAKRGQDVALRCDPISGHVSLFWYQQALGQGPEFLTYFQNEAQLDKSGLPSDRFFAERPEGSVSTLKIQRTQQEDSAVYLCASSSLVEETQYFGPGTRLLVL.

The chain uses TRBV11-3 and TRBJ2-3; possible D gene TRBD2, 6 bases. V lost 5 bases, J lost 4 bases, and 7 bases lay in between. The V gene's germline CDR1 is SGHNT and CDR2 YENEEA. The CDR3 is made up of 12 amino acids. The CDR3 DNA sequence: TGTGCCAGCAGCCTAGCGTCAGATACGCAGTATTTT. This codes for CASSLASDTQYF.

This clone was observed a single time. This CDR3 is CASSLRDRGSEKLFF. CDR3 DNA sequence: TGTGCCAGCAGCCTAAGGGACAGGGGCTCTGAAAAACTGTTTTTT. The chain employs TRBV7-3 and TRBJ1-4; 10 bases match TRBD1. Germline CDR1 reads SGHTA; CDR2 reads FQGTGA. V lost 5 bases, J lost 7 bases, and 7 bases stayed unmatched. The CDR3 totals 15 residues.

Here the CDR3 reads CASSLFRGTEAFF. The DNA for the CDR3 is TGTGCCAGCAGTTTATTTCGAGGCACTGAAGCTTTCTTT. V gene TRBV27 combines with J gene TRBJ1-1; D is ambiguous. Trimming pared 1 base from V and 4 bases from J, leaving 7 bases between. The germline V gene has CDR1 MNHEY and CDR2 SMNVEV (reference sequence). The CDR3 has 13 residues.

V is TRBV3-1 (or the pseudogene TRBV3-2) and J is TRBJ2-1; tentatively, D is TRBD1 or TRBD2 (5 bases each). Germline lookup yields CDR1 LGHDT and CDR2 YNNKEL (reference sequence). The V end was cut by 0 bases, the J end by 15 bases, with 21 bases between. The CDR3 covers 15 residues. The CDR3 spells CASSQDPGSPQRGFF. The CDR3 bases are TGTGCCAGCAGCCAAGATCCGGGGAGCCCCCAAAGGGGGTTCTTC.

The J gene is TRBJ2-1, the V gene TRBV28; TRBD1 matches at 9 bases. There are 15 residues in the CDR3. Germline V gene data show CDR1 as MDHEN and CDR2 as SYDVKM. The J segment lost 4 bases and the V segment lost 7 bases, leaving 8 bases of the junction unmatched. The CDR3 DNA reads as TGTGCCAGCATCGCCGACAGGGGGATTTACAATGAGCAGTTCTTC. It specifies CASIADRGIYNEQFF.

This clone appeared a single time. This chain connects TRBV7-9 to TRBJ2-6; 10 bases map to TRBD1. V lost 8 bases and J lost 1; bases outside the gene matches: 8. This CDR3 comprises 17 residues. Germline-derived CDR1 and CDR2 are SEHNR and FQNEAQ (reference sequence). CDR3 DNA: TGTGCCAGCGGAACGGGACAGGGGTTTTCTGGGGCCAACGTCCTGACTTTC. Protein sequence: CASGTGQGFSGANVLTF.

The count of this clone is one. The rearrangement uses TRBV4-2 and TRBJ1-5; D gene unclear. The CDR3 runs to 15 residues. Trimming took 0 bases from V and 1 from J, leaving 7 bases between them. CDR1 and CDR2 from the germline V gene are LGHNA and YNFKEQ. The CDR3 is CASSQEDWSNQPQHF. CDR3 sequence (DNA): TGTGCCAGCAGCCAAGAGGACTGGAGCAATCAGCCCCAGCATTTT.

The CDR3 loop reads CASSSGQVHNEQFF. The CDR3 nucleotides are TGTGCCAGCAGCTCCGGACAGGTTCACAATGAGCAGTTCTTC. The genes are TRBV28 and TRBJ2-1; 7 bases fit TRBD1. V lost 6 bases and J lost 5; bases outside the gene matches: 7. This CDR3 spans 14 amino acids. Germline V CDR1 and CDR2: MDHEN, SYDVKM.

This clone has only one observation. V gene TRBV24-1 combines with J gene TRBJ2-2; tentatively, D is TRBD2 (6 bases). CDR1 is KGHDR, CDR2 SFDVKD, per germline. Trimming shortened V by 9 bases and J by 5 bases, and 18 bases separated the two germline ends. The CDR3 has 15 residues. CDR3: CATSRTEGTTGELFF. The CDR3 bases are TGTGCCACCTCTCGGACGGAGGGAACGACCGGGGAGCTGTTTTTT.

This clone has only one observation. The rearrangement joins TRBV28 to TRBJ1-1; perhaps TRBD1 as D (6 bases). This CDR3 spans 13 amino acids. Germline V gives CDR1 MDHEN, CDR2 SYDVKM. V was cut by 5 bases and J by 11 bases, with 18 bases left in between. CDR3 in DNA: TGTGCCAGCAGTGGGACACCACAAGTTCGGGCTTTCTTT. Amino acid sequence: CASSGTPQVRAFF.

The chain joins TRBV4-2 to TRBJ1-2; D is uncertain. Per germline, CDR1 LGHNA and CDR2 YNFKEQ. Trimming took 1 base from V and 8 from J, leaving 8 bases between them. CDR3 length equals 12 residues. The CDR3 region has the DNA TGTGCCAGCAGCCAAGTTGATAGCGGCTACACCTTC. Protein sequence: CASSQVDSGYTF.

For this clone: Different DNA sequences within this sample yield the same CDR3. This chain joins TRBV28 and TRBJ2-1; no clear D gene. V shed 2 bases and J shed 15 bases, with 17 bases lying between them. The CDR3 is made up of 13 amino acids. Germline V gives CDR1 MDHEN, CDR2 SYDVKM. CDR3 bases: TGTGCCAGCAGTTTAGGTCGAAGAACCGAATGGTTCTTC. This translates into CASSLGRRTEWFF.

This chain connects TRBV19 to TRBJ2-2; a possible D gene is TRBD1 (5 bases). Trimming took 5 bases from V and 5 from J, leaving 9 bases between them. From germline, CDR1 is LNHDA and CDR2 SQIVND (reference sequence). The CDR3 sequence is 13 residues long. CDR3 sequence (DNA): TGTGCCAGTAGTCGCCAGGGAACCGGGGAGCTGTTTTTT. Its protein is CASSRQGTGELFF.

The V gene is TRBV2, the J gene TRBJ2-7, with TRBD1 as a possible D gene (6 bases). Between the trimmed V and J ends, which lost 8 bases and 3 bases, there was a span of 17 bases. This CDR3 is 14 amino acids long. The germline CDR1 and CDR2 sequences are SNHLY and FYNNEI. The CDR3 sequence: CASCRQVPDYEQYF. The DNA of the CDR3 is TGTGCCAGCTGCCGACAGGTTCCCGACTACGAGCAGTACTTC. Drawing the rest from reference TRBV2 and TRBJ2-7, the complete variable domain is EPEVTQTPSHQVTQMGQEVILRCVPISNHLYFYWYRQILGQKVEFLVSFYNNEISEKSEIFDDQFSVERPDGSNFTLKIRSTKLEDSAMYFCASCRQVPDYEQYFGPGTRLTVT.

The V call is TRBV7-2, the J call TRBJ2-5; no clear D. CDR3 size: 11 residues. Trimming removed 6 bases at V and 2 bases at J, with 4 bases between. Germline V gives CDR1 SGHTA, CDR2 FQGNSA. CDR3 DNA sequence: TGTGCCAGCAGGGGTCAAGAGACCCAGTACTTC. Its translation is CASRGQETQYF.

The chain recombines TRBV19 with TRBJ2-7; TRBD2 might be the D (5 bases). Looked up from germline, CDR1 is LNHDA and CDR2 is SQIVND (reference sequence). The CDR3 is made up of 13 amino acids. With 10 bases removed from V and 6 bases from J, the gap between germline ends came to 19 bases. CDR3 nucleotides: TGTGCCACCCGAAGGGTCGCGGGCGGCGAGCAGTACTTC. Its protein is CATRRVAGGEQYF.

The rearrangement joins TRBV5-1 to TRBJ1-1, with 7 nucleotides matching TRBD1. Germline V gene sequence: CDR1 SGHRS, CDR2 YFSETQ. The V segment lost 0 bases and the J segment 2 bases; nucleotides outside the gene matches: 4. The CDR3 contains 15 residues. For the CDR3, the DNA is TGCGCCAGCAGCTTGGAGACAGGGTTAAACACTGAAGCTTTCTTT. Amino acid sequence: CASSLETGLNTEAFF.

The chain links TRBV9 to TRBJ1-2, with 10 bases identical to TRBD1. V was pared by 3 bases and J by 6 bases, with 11 bases of the junction left unmatched. This CDR3 is 16 amino acids long. Germline values: CDR1 SGDLS, CDR2 YYNGEE. In DNA form, the CDR3 reads TGTGCCAGCAGCGCCTACGTCGGACAGGGGGATAATGGCTACACCTTC. Protein: CASSAYVGQGDNGYTF. Full variable domain (outside the CDR3, taken from reference TRBV9 and TRBJ1-2): DSGVTQTPKHLITATGQRVTLRCSPRSGDLSVYWYQQSLDQGLQFLIQYYNGEERAKGNILERFSAQQFPDLHSELNLSSLELGDSALYFCASSAYVGQGDNGYTFGSGTRLTVV.

The J gene is TRBJ2-3, the V gene TRBV7-6; D possibly corresponds to TRBD1 (5 bases). Per the germline V gene, CDR1 is SGHVS and CDR2 is FNYEAQ. CDR3 length: 16 residues. Trimming stripped 1 base from V and 0 bases from J, with 11 bases between. The chain's CDR3 is CASSLGQGASTDTQYF. CDR3 bases: TGTGCCAGCAGCTTAGGCCAGGGCGCAAGCACAGATACGCAGTATTTT.

This clone was detected once. The chain recombines TRBV18 with TRBJ1-4; 9 bases are shared with TRBD1. Trimming took 2 bases from V and 8 from J; bases not matched to a gene: 3. CDR1 KGHSH and CDR2 LQKENI come from the germline V gene. This CDR3 contains 14 residues. The CDR3 loop is CASSPTDRGEKLFF. CDR3 nucleotides: TGTGCCAGCTCACCAACGGACAGGGGAGAAAAACTGTTTTTT.

V usage is TRBV5-1 and J usage is TRBJ1-1; D gene ambiguous. Germline V gives CDR1 SGHRS, CDR2 YFSETQ. The CDR3 runs to 14 residues. Trimming took 2 bases from V and 3 from J, leaving 11 bases between them. The CDR3 sequence is CASSLESAYTEAFF. As DNA, the CDR3 is TGCGCCAGCAGCTTAGAATCGGCCTACACTGAAGCTTTCTTT.

V gene TRBV18 combines with J gene TRBJ1-3; 7 nucleotides match TRBD1. The CDR3 extends over 15 amino acids. V lost 6 bases, J lost 2 bases, and 7 bases stayed unmatched. CDR1 is KGHSH, CDR2 LQKENI, per germline. The CDR3 DNA reads TGTGCCAGCTCGACCACAGGGGATACTGGAAACACCATATATTTT. Translated, it gives CASSTTGDTGNTIYF.

Only one count was recorded for this clone. CDR3 loop: CASGLSGGTDTQYF. CDR3 in DNA: TGTGCCAGTGGGTTGTCGGGGGGCACAGATACGCAGTATTTT. The chain couples TRBV19 to TRBJ2-3; possible D gene TRBD2, 6 bases. The germline V and J ends were trimmed by 8 bases and 1 base, with 13 bases remaining between them. Germline V lookup: CDR1 LNHDA, CDR2 SQIVND (reference sequence). The CDR3 loop spans 14 amino acids.

The chain is built from TRBV28 and TRBJ2-7; D remains unclear. Trimming took 2 bases from V and 2 from J, leaving 13 bases between them. The CDR3 runs 15 residues. Per germline, CDR1 MDHEN and CDR2 SYDVKM. This CDR3 is CASSLGRRLPYEQYF. The CDR3, as DNA: TGTGCCAGCAGTTTAGGAAGAAGACTTCCCTACGAGCAGTACTTC.

This chain links TRBV19 with TRBJ2-3; 10 positions match TRBD2. CDR1 LNHDA and CDR2 SQIVND come from the germline V gene (reference sequence). V lost 0 bases to trimming and J lost 5 bases; unmatched junction nucleotides: 2. This CDR3 region has 15 residues. The CDR3 here is CASSIDPSGRDTQYF. CDR3 nucleotide sequence: TGTGCCAGTAGTATAGATCCTAGCGGGAGAGATACGCAGTATTTT.

The rearrangement links TRBV5-4 to TRBJ2-1, with 8 bases fitting TRBD2. The J segment lost 0 bases and the V segment lost 4 bases, leaving 9 bases of the junction unmatched. The CDR3 totals 17 residues. Germline CDR1 SGHNT, CDR2 YYREEE (reference sequence). The CDR3 nucleotides are TGTGCCAGCAGCAAAGTAACTAGCGGAGTCTCCTACAATGAGCAGTTCTTC. Its protein is CASSKVTSGVSYNEQFF.

This rearrangement joins TRBV9 to TRBJ1-6; D ambiguous. The CDR3 extends over 14 amino acids. Trimming removed 3 bases from V and 5 bases from J, with 9 bases in between. CDR1 is SGDLS, CDR2 YYNGEE, per germline. CDR3 amino acids: CASSGGPDNSPLHF. In nucleotides, the CDR3 is TGTGCCAGCAGCGGTGGGCCTGATAATTCACCCCTCCACTTT. Combining the CDR3 with reference TRBV9 and TRBJ1-6 gives the whole variable domain DSGVTQTPKHLITATGQRVTLRCSPRSGDLSVYWYQQSLDQGLQFLIQYYNGEERAKGNILERFSAQQFPDLHSELNLSSLELGDSALYFCASSGGPDNSPLHFGNGTRLTVT.

This chain links TRBV6-6 with TRBJ2-7; 9 positions match TRBD1. This CDR3 is 14 amino acids long. J lost 1 base, V lost 5 bases, and 3 bases had no gene match. Per germline, CDR1 MNHNY and CDR2 SVGAGI (reference sequence). CDR3 in amino acids: CASSTGTGSYEQYF. CDR3 sequence (DNA): TGTGCCAGCAGTACCGGGACAGGGTCCTACGAGCAGTACTTC.

This chain links TRBV27 with TRBJ1-6; D gene uncertain. This CDR3 contains 15 residues. Germline V CDR1 and CDR2: MNHEY, SMNVEV (reference sequence). The V end lost 4 bases, the J end lost 7 bases, and 14 bases lay between the germline ends. The CDR3 bases are TGTGCCAGCAGTTCGGTCATTGGCCAGAATTCACCCCTCCACTTT. Translating it yields CASSSVIGQNSPLHF.

CDR3 coding DNA: TGTGCCAGCAGCCCAGGGTTTTCCGGCCTTAGCTCCTATAATTCACCCCTCCACTTT. Translated: CASSPGFSGLSSYNSPLHF. This chain uses TRBV7-9 with TRBJ1-6; D might be TRBD1 (5 bases). The germline V and J ends were trimmed by 5 bases and 0 bases, with 20 bases remaining between them. The CDR3 sequence is 19 residues long. Germline CDR1 SEHNR, CDR2 FQNEAQ (reference sequence).